Presented here are 8 T cell receptor beta chains from one specimen sequenced in a study of graft-versus-host responses after intestinal transplantation. Generated by immunoSEQ multiplex PCR, the TCRdb table keeps only in-frame clones and is missing some. The repertoire holds about 120,000 clones, with 95% as singletons. Their recognized antigens are unknown. The material was unstimulated CD8+ T cells sorted from spleen or lymph node cells, obtained before intestinal transplant. These receptor sequences come from a human donor who received an intestinal transplant.

The V gene is TRBV9, the J gene TRBJ2-5, with 9 positions matching TRBD2. The trim removed 1 base at V and 2 bases at J, leaving 0 bases unmatched. Germline V gene lookup returns CDR1 SGDLS and CDR2 YYNGEE. The CDR3 totals 14 residues. Here the CDR3 DNA reads TGTGCCAGCAGCGTACTAGCGGGGCAAGAGACCCAGTACTTC. It translates to CASSVLAGQETQYF.

The gene calls are TRBV9 and TRBJ2-1; 8 bases fit TRBD2. This CDR3 is 16 amino acids long. V lost 0 bases, J lost 3 bases, and 5 bases stayed unmatched. Germline V gene sequence: CDR1 SGDLS, CDR2 YYNGEE. The CDR3 spells CASSVGGSGSYNEQFF. Written as DNA, the CDR3 is TGTGCCAGCAGCGTAGGGGGGAGCGGGAGCTACAATGAGCAGTTCTTC.

Turning to this clone: It is unclear where the CDR3 begins or ends on the DNA, so no DNA is shown, and the CDR3 is as TCRdb lists it. V is TRBV5-4 and J is TRBJ2-7; the table's D call of TRBD1 was not tested on the DNA. Germline V CDR1 and CDR2: SGHNT, YYREEE (reference sequence). The CDR3 extends over 14 residues, inclusive of both ends. The CDR3 loop reads CASSSSGQTYEQYF.

The chain employs TRBV5-6 and TRBJ1-4; no firm D call. V lost 0 bases and J lost 2, with 11 bases in between. The CDR3 has 16 residues. Germline V CDR1 and CDR2: SGHDT, YYEEEE. The CDR3 region is CASSLAIGQTNEKLFF. CDR3 nucleotide sequence: TGTGCCAGCAGCTTGGCCATAGGGCAGACTAATGAAAAACTGTTTTTT.

This chain uses TRBV27 with TRBJ1-1; no firm D call. CDR1 is MNHEY and CDR2 is SMNVEV in the germline V gene (reference sequence). This CDR3 has 14 residues. V was cut by 8 bases and J by 3 bases, with 16 bases left in between. The CDR3 here is CASLPGRWDTEAFF. CDR3 nucleotide sequence: TGTGCCAGCCTCCCCGGGAGGTGGGACACTGAAGCTTTCTTT.

The rearrangement links TRBV9 to TRBJ2-1; 10 bases are a match to TRBD1. There are 18 residues in the CDR3. V lost 0 bases and J lost 8; bases outside the gene matches: 14. Germline V gives CDR1 SGDLS, CDR2 YYNGEE. CDR3 region: CASSVGDRGFIGVDEQFF. Written as DNA, the CDR3 is TGTGCCAGCAGCGTAGGGGACAGGGGATTTATAGGTGTGGATGAGCAGTTCTTC.

CDR3 residues: CASSLTGTGFNEQYF. CDR3 DNA: TGTGCCAGCAGTTTGACCGGGACGGGGTTTAACGAGCAGTACTTC. The chain recombines TRBV28 with TRBJ2-7; D may be TRBD1 or TRBD2 (5 bases each). Trimming left V 3 bases short and J 5 bases short, with 17 bases between. Germline lookup yields CDR1 MDHEN and CDR2 SYDVKM. This CDR3 is 15 amino acids long.

This chain connects TRBV28 to TRBJ2-7; D gene ambiguous. CDR3 length equals 13 residues. Per germline, CDR1 MDHEN and CDR2 SYDVKM. V lost 4 bases and J lost 3, with 10 bases in between. The CDR3 here is CASSSRSSYEQYF. CDR3 coding DNA: TGTGCCAGCAGTTCCCGATCTAGCTACGAGCAGTACTTC.